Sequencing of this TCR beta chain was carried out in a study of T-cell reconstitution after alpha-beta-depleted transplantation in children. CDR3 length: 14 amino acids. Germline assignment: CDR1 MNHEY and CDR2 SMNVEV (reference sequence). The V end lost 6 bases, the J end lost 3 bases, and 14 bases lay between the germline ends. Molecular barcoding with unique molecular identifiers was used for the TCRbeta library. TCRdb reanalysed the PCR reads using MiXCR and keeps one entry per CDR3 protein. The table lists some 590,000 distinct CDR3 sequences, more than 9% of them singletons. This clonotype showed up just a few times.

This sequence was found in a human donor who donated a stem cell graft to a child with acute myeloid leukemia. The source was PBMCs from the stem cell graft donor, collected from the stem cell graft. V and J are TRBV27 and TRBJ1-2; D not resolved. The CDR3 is CASRQAGSHYGYTF. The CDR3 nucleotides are TGTGCCAGCAGGCAGGCAGGTTCCCACTATGGCTACACCTTC.